Here is one T cell receptor beta chain with its context. Its specificity is unknown. Method: immunoSEQ multiplex PCR; TCRdb's copy keeps in-frame clones and lacks some. The table has around 180,000 clones, 80% to 90% seen once; the top ten hold approximately 0.5%. The data were obtained in a study of T cell responses to AZD1222 COVID-19 vaccine. General observations from the study: No day 14 peak samples; only post-peak repertoires were characterized.

The CDR3 consists of 14 residues. Germline V gene lookup returns CDR1 MNHEY and CDR2 SVGAGI. Trimming removed 7 bases at V and 5 bases at J, with 15 bases between. The specimen comprised peripheral blood, sampled on day 0 of AZD1222 vaccination. The chain couples TRBV6-5 to TRBJ2-1; TRBD1 is a possible D gene (5 bases). The receptor's source is an adult in good health. The CDR3 here is CASNLKGPHNEQFF. The CDR3 region has the DNA TGTGCCAGCAATCTAAAGGGGCCCCACAATGAGCAGTTCTTC.